The 17 T cell receptor beta chains listed next were all sequenced from one sample in a study of cytomegalovirus exposure and HLA in healthy donors. Assay used: immunoSEQ multiplex PCR; TCRdb lists only in-frame clones, some missing. In the table there are about 190,000 clones, about 80% of which are singletons. Sequenced sample: PBMCs. The receptors come from a man aged 18 to 29 in good health and CMV-seropositive.

V and J are TRBV9 and TRBJ2-7, with TRBD2 matching 9 bases. Losses at the gene ends were 7 bases for V and 4 bases for J; bases not matched to a gene: 6. CDR3 length equals 13 residues. The V gene's germline CDR1 is SGDLS and CDR2 YYNGEE. DNA of the CDR3: TGTGCCAGCCGGCCTAGCGGGACGTACGAGCAGTACTTC. Protein sequence: CASRPSGTYEQYF.

The chain employs TRBV4-2 and TRBJ2-2; D call uncertain. CDR3 size: 13 residues. From germline, CDR1 is LGHNA and CDR2 YNFKEQ. V lost 0 bases, J lost 4 bases, and 3 bases lay in between. CDR3 coding DNA: TGTGCCAGCAGCCAAGAACTCACCGGGGAGCTGTTTTTT. Translated, it gives CASSQELTGELFF.

This clone has only one observation. This rearrangement joins TRBV19 to TRBJ2-7, with TRBD2 matching 10 bases. The ends lost 6 bases at V and 0 bases at J; junction bases unmatched: 2. Germline values: CDR1 LNHDA, CDR2 SQIVND (reference sequence). The CDR3 loop spans 14 amino acids. The CDR3, as DNA: TGTGCCAGTAGGCTAGCGGGAGCCTCCTACGAGCAGTACTTC. Protein product: CASRLAGASYEQYF.

The rearrangement joins TRBV4-2 to TRBJ2-1, with TRBD2 identical over 8 bases. J gave up 4 bases and V 2 bases, and 7 bases lay outside the gene matches. The V gene's germline CDR1 is LGHNA and CDR2 YNFKEQ. This CDR3 comprises 16 residues. This CDR3 reads CASSQIRLAGYNEQFF. The CDR3 coding sequence is TGTGCCAGCAGCCAAATTCGGCTAGCGGGTTACAATGAGCAGTTCTTC.

The genes are TRBV27 and TRBJ2-7; 15 bases are a match to TRBD2. Germline V gene lookup returns CDR1 MNHEY and CDR2 SMNVEV (reference sequence). J lost 3 bases, V lost 5 bases, and 5 bases had no gene match. The CDR3 spans 16 residues. CDR3 in amino acids: CASSEEGLAGGYEQYF. In DNA form, the CDR3 reads TGTGCCAGCAGTGAAGAGGGACTAGCGGGAGGCTACGAGCAGTACTTC.

This sequence joins TRBV27 and TRBJ2-3; TRBD2 matches at 10 bases. The CDR3 consists of 13 residues. Germline V lookup: CDR1 MNHEY, CDR2 SMNVEV (reference sequence). The V segment lost 4 bases and the J segment 8 bases; nucleotides outside the gene matches: 3. CDR3 in amino acids: CASSSRTSGTQYF. The DNA of the CDR3 is TGTGCCAGCAGTTCTAGGACTAGCGGTACGCAGTATTTT.

As DNA, the CDR3 is TGTGCCAGCAGCTTAGGTCGGGGGGCTACAGGAAACACCATATATTTT. It is translated as CASSLGRGATGNTIYF. This chain uses TRBV7-6 with TRBJ1-3; D might be TRBD1 (6 bases). The V gene lost 1 base and the J gene lost 4 bases, with 14 bases spanning the gap. The CDR3 spans 16 residues. In germline, CDR1 is SGHVS, CDR2 FNYEAQ.

This clone showed up just once. The rearrangement joins TRBV28 to TRBJ1-2; D is undetermined. This CDR3 is built from 12 residues. Per germline, CDR1 MDHEN and CDR2 SYDVKM. The germline V and J ends were trimmed by 11 bases and 4 bases, with 14 bases remaining between them. CDR3 in amino acids: CAGSDSGYGYTF. CDR3 DNA sequence: TGTGCCGGATCCGACTCGGGCTATGGCTACACCTTC.

V gene TRBV7-2 combines with J gene TRBJ2-3; a weak D match, TRBD1 (5 bases). Germline V CDR1 and CDR2: SGHTA, FQGNSA. The CDR3 runs 15 residues. Trimming pared 1 base from V and 0 bases from J, leaving 8 bases between. In nucleotides, the CDR3 is TGTGCCAGCAGCTTAGATGGGGCTAGCACAGATACGCAGTATTTT. Protein product: CASSLDGASTDTQYF.

J is TRBJ2-7 and V is TRBV27, with a possible D match to TRBD1 (5 bases). Deletions cut 10 bases from V and 2 bases from J, with 18 bases between. Germline V lookup: CDR1 MNHEY, CDR2 SMNVEV (reference sequence). This CDR3 region has 14 residues. The DNA of the CDR3 is TGTGCCAACTTTTGGGGCTGGCAAACCTACGAGCAGTACTTC. It specifies CANFWGWQTYEQYF.

The genes are TRBV9 and TRBJ2-3; TRBD2 aligns across 8 bases. This CDR3 region has 16 residues. The germline gives CDR1 SGDLS, CDR2 YYNGEE. Germline trimming cut 3 bases from V and 0 bases from J; bases unmatched to any gene: 6. The CDR3 DNA sequence: TGTGCCAGCAGCGGACTGACTAGCGCAAGCACAGATACGCAGTATTTT. Translation gives CASSGLTSASTDTQYF.

V and J are TRBV7-2 and TRBJ2-1; D is possibly TRBD1 (5 bases). The germline V and J ends were trimmed by 2 bases and 4 bases, with 18 bases remaining between them. The CDR3 loop spans 17 amino acids. Germline CDR1 and CDR2: SGHTA and FQGNSA. This chain's CDR3 is CASSLRLGQIFYNEQFF. The CDR3 DNA sequence: TGTGCCAGCAGCTTACGCCTGGGGCAGATTTTTTACAATGAGCAGTTCTTC.

The rearrangement joins TRBV14 to TRBJ1-2; D is possibly TRBD1 (5 bases). The CDR3 covers 15 residues. The germline V and J ends were trimmed by 2 bases and 6 bases, with 16 bases remaining between them. From germline, CDR1 is SGHDN and CDR2 FVKESK. For the CDR3, the DNA is TGTGCCAGCAGCCAAATAAAGGGGCGGTGGAATGGCTACACCTTC. Amino acid sequence: CASSQIKGRWNGYTF.

The chain has TRBV6-6 and TRBJ2-1; the D is unclear. The CDR3 has 12 residues. Germline CDR1 reads MNHNY; CDR2 reads SVGAGI (reference sequence). V was clipped by 6 bases and J by 8 bases, with 11 bases between them. The CDR3 loop reads CASRPDSDEQFF. The CDR3 DNA follows: TGTGCCAGCAGACCTGATAGTGATGAGCAGTTCTTC.

J is TRBJ1-2 and V is TRBV6-5; TRBD1 aligns across 7 bases. The CDR3 runs 13 residues. Losses at the gene ends were 6 bases for V and 3 bases for J; bases not matched to a gene: 4. Germline V gene sequence: CDR1 MNHEY, CDR2 SVGAGI. The CDR3 coding sequence is TGTGCCAGCAGACCCGACAGGGACTATGGCTACACCTTC. It codes for CASRPDRDYGYTF.

The table lists this clone with a count of one. V and J are TRBV6-5 and TRBJ2-2; D might be TRBD1 (8 bases). The germline V and J ends were trimmed by 6 bases and 6 bases, with 17 bases remaining between them. The CDR3 is 15 residues long. CDR1 is MNHEY and CDR2 is SVGAGI in the germline V gene. The CDR3 DNA reads TGTGCCAGCAGGCGGGGACAGGCGGGAGCCGGGGAGCTGTTTTTT. It is translated as CASRRGQAGAGELFF.

The V gene is TRBV2, the J gene TRBJ2-2; 12 bases fit TRBD2. V shed 2 bases and J 7 bases; nucleotides not matched to a gene: 5. The germline CDR1 and CDR2 sequences are SNHLY and FYNNEI. The CDR3 runs 16 residues. CDR3 DNA sequence: TGTGCCAGCAGTGAACGACTAGCGGGAGCTGGCGGGGAGCTGTTTTTT. Translated, it gives CASSERLAGAGGELFF.